Below, 9 T cell receptor beta chains from the same sample are listed, as sequenced in a study of T cell clonality in common variable immunodeficiency. Method: immunoSEQ multiplex PCR; TCRdb's copy keeps in-frame clones and lacks some. The specimen has some 50,000 clones, none found just once. The sequencing input was peripheral blood mononuclear cells. The receptors stem from a person between 18 and 75 years old in good health.

This clone came up many times. The CDR3 end is not reached by the read, which stops 3 residues before it; the germline J gene fills it in. The rearrangement uses TRBV5-1 and TRBJ1-4, with D possibly matching TRBD1 (6 bases). Trimming removed 0 bases from V and 8 bases from J, with 14 bases in between. The germline V gene has CDR1 SGHRS and CDR2 YFSETQ. The CDR3 runs 15 residues. The CDR3 bases that were read are TGCGCCAGCAGCTTGGAGGGGGGGGCAGCGGAAAAA. Protein sequence: CASSLEGGAAEK. The whole CDR3 sequence is CASSLEGGAAEKLFF.

There are many counts of this clone. Read coverage stops 3 residues before the CDR3 terminus; the germline J gene supplies the remainder. This chain links TRBV14 with TRBJ2-4; D call uncertain. V was pared by 1 base and J by 1 base, with 8 bases between. The V gene's germline CDR1 is SGHDN and CDR2 FVKESK. The CDR3 extends over 15 amino acids. Here the CDR3 reads CASSQVGLAKNIQYF. CDR3 bases read: TGTGCCAGCAGCCAAGTGGGCCTTGCCAAAAACATT.

The table lists this clone with a few counts. The read terminates 3 residues ahead of where the CDR3 ends, so the germline J gene completes it. The chain recombines TRBV2 with TRBJ1-3; D call uncertain. This CDR3 comprises 15 residues. Germline loops: CDR1 SNHLY, CDR2 FYNNEI. Trimming shortened V by 1 base and J by 2 bases, and 9 bases separated the two germline ends. The sequenced CDR3 bases are TGTGCCAGCAGTGAAGGGTACCGGGCTGGAAACACC. The encoded protein is CASSEGYRAGNT. The entire CDR3 protein reads CASSEGYRAGNTIYF.

This clone was seen many times. The missing CDR3 end, 3 residues past where the read stops, is filled in from the germline J gene. The rearrangement links TRBV11-2 to TRBJ1-2, with 7 bases fitting TRBD1. The CDR3 runs 13 residues. V was clipped by 5 bases and J by 5 bases; unmatched bases: 5. Germline lookup yields CDR1 SGHAT and CDR2 FQNNGV. The CDR3 spells CASSLGGQYGYTF. The sequenced CDR3 bases are TGTGCCAGCAGCCTAGGGGGACAGTATGGC. Based on the CDR3 plus reference TRBV11-2 and TRBJ1-2, the full variable domain is EAGVAQSPRYKIIEKRQSVAFWCNPISGHATLYWYQQILGQGPKLLIQFQNNGVVDDSQLPKDRFSAERLKGVDSTLKIQPAKLEDSAVYLCASSLGGQYGYTFGSGTRLTVV.

This clone has at least ten counts. The read ends 3 residues shy of where the CDR3 ends; the end is completed using the germline J gene. The V gene is TRBV10-3, the J gene TRBJ1-6; the match to TRBD1 covers 9 bases. The CDR3 runs 13 residues. V was clipped by 10 bases and J by 8 bases; unmatched bases: 6. Germline CDR1 and CDR2: ENHRY and SYGVKD. The CDR3 spells CATLQGADSPLHF. The covered CDR3 bases are TGTGCCACCTTACAGGGGGCTGATTCACCC.

This clone was picked up many times. CDR3 sequence: CASSFHNSRSEAFF. The CDR3 DNA, read in part, is TGTGCCAGCAGTTTCCACAACAGTCGGTCTGAA. The chain couples TRBV6-2 or TRBV6-3 to TRBJ1-1; D unresolved. Read data end 3 residues before the CDR3 end; the end is taken from the germline J gene. Germline-derived CDR1 and CDR2 are MNHEY and SVGEGT. This CDR3 spans 14 amino acids. The V gene lost 4 bases and the J gene lost 6 bases, with 15 bases spanning the gap.

As to this clone: The CDR3 is cut off 3 residues early in the read; its end comes from the germline J gene. V and J are TRBV19 and TRBJ1-2; a weak D match, TRBD1 (5 bases). The CDR3 loop spans 14 amino acids. Germline CDR1 LNHDA, CDR2 SQIVND (reference sequence). The sequenced part of the CDR3 DNA is TGTGCCAGTAGTAAAGCGGGACCCACAGATACC. Amino acids: CASSKAGPTDT. The complete CDR3 sequence is CASSKAGPTDTYTF.

Ten or more counts support this clone. The CDR3 reads CAWMAGGLLKTQYF. The CDR3 DNA, read in part, is TGTGCCTGGATGGCGGGGGGGCTCCTTAAGACC. This chain connects TRBV30 to TRBJ2-5; TRBD2 aligns across 9 bases. Coverage ceases 3 residues before the CDR3 finishes, and the germline J gene fills in the end. Germline CDR1 GTSNPN, CDR2 SVGIG (reference sequence). V was pared by 4 bases and J by 6 bases, with 9 bases of the junction left unmatched. The CDR3 spans 14 residues.

This clone came up many times. The read gets to within 3 residues of the CDR3 end, and the germline J gene fills in the rest. The chain has TRBV19 and TRBJ2-5; possible D gene TRBD2, 6 bases. V was pared by 0 bases and J by 4 bases, with 6 bases between. CDR3 size: 13 residues. The germline CDR1 and CDR2 sequences are LNHDA and SQIVND (reference sequence). The CDR3 sequence is CASSIEGGETQYF. Incomplete CDR3 DNA: TGTGCCAGTAGTATAGAGGGGGGAGAGACC.